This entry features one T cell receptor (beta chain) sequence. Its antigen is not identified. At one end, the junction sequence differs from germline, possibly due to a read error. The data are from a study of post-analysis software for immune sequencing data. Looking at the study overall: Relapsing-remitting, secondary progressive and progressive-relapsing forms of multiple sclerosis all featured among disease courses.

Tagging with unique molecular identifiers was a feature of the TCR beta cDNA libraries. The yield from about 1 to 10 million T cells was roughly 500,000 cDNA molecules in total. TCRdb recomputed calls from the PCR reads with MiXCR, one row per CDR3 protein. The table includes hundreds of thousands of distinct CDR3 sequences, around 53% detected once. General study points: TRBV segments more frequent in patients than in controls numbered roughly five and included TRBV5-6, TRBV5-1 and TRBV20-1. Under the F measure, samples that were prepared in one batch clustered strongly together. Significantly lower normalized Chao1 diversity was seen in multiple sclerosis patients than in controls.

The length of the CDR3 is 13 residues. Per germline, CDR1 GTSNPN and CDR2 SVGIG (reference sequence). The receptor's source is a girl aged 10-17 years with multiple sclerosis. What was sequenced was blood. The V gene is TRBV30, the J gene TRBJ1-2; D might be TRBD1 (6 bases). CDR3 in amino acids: CAWRQGTNYGHTF. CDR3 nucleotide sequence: TGTGCCTGGAGGCAGGGGACTAACTATGGCCACACCTTC. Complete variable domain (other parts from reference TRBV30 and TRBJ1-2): SQTIHQWPATLVQPVGSPLSLECTVEGTSNPNLYWYRQAAGRGLQLLFYSVGIGQISSEVPQNLSASRPQDRQFILSSKKLLLSDSGFYLCAWRQGTNYGHTFGSGTRLTVV.